This T cell receptor beta chain was profiled in a study of T cell changes during pregnancy in multiple sclerosis. The CDR3 sequence is 19 residues long. Germline V gives CDR1 SGDLS, CDR2 YYNGEE. V shed 2 bases and J 0 bases; nucleotides not matched to a gene: 6. Generated by immunoSEQ multiplex PCR, the TCRdb table keeps only in-frame clones and is missing some. The table has 30,000 or so clones, more than 75% seen once. The sample consisted of CD8+ T cells from peripheral blood mononuclear cells, taken after pregnancy. The source is a female donor with multiple sclerosis, enrolled in a pregnancy study. This chain links TRBV9 with TRBJ2-1, with 15 bases identical to TRBD2. The CDR3 sequence is CASSVGLAGGAGSYNEQFF. DNA for the CDR3: TGTGCCAGCAGCGTTGGACTAGCGGGGGGGGCAGGCTCCTACAATGAGCAGTTCTTC.